The 16 T cell receptor beta chains in this list originate from one sample, sequenced in a study of blood T cell repertoires in COVID-19. Produced via immunoSEQ multiplex PCR; TCRdb's table is partial and in-frame only. This sample has over 200,000 clones; around nine tenths occur once, and the top ten carry 2.7%. Sequencing used peripheral blood. These receptors originate from a woman aged 55 to 70 with acute or convalescent COVID-19.

This chain links TRBV19 with TRBJ2-3, with TRBD1 as a possible D gene (5 bases). The V gene's germline CDR1 is LNHDA and CDR2 SQIVND (reference sequence). V dropped 3 bases and J dropped 0 bases, with 7 bases sitting between them. This CDR3 is built from 14 residues. DNA for the CDR3: TGTGCCAGTAGTATGGGGCTGAGCACAGATACGCAGTATTTT. Translated, it gives CASSMGLSTDTQYF.

This chain connects TRBV5-1 to TRBJ2-6; D is undetermined. Germline lookup yields CDR1 SGHRS and CDR2 YFSETQ. CDR3 size: 14 residues. Trimming left V 7 bases short and J 0 bases short, with 8 bases between. CDR3 in amino acids: CASSDNSGANVLTF. Here the CDR3 DNA reads TGCGCCAGCTCCGACAACTCTGGGGCCAACGTCCTGACTTTC.

This clone has only one observation. The V and J genes are TRBV6-5 and TRBJ2-7, with 9 bases fitting TRBD1. Trimming cost V 2 bases and J 3 bases; bases outside gene matches: 2. Per germline, CDR1 MNHEY and CDR2 SVGAGI. CDR3 size: 14 residues. The CDR3 sequence is CASSYMDRGYEQYF. The CDR3 nucleotides read TGTGCCAGCAGTTACATGGACAGGGGCTACGAGCAGTACTTC.

A single count supports this clone. The CDR3 DNA reads as TGTGCCAGCAGCTTACAGGGATACACTGAAGCTTTCTTT. Its protein product is CASSLQGYTEAFF. V is TRBV7-6 and J is TRBJ1-1; a weak D match, TRBD1 (5 bases). V dropped 2 bases and J dropped 3 bases, with 7 bases sitting between them. This CDR3 spans 13 amino acids. CDR1 and CDR2 (germline): SGHVS, FNYEAQ. The full variable domain, its missing parts supplied by reference TRBV7-6 and TRBJ1-1, is GAGVSQSPRYKVTKRGQDVALRCDPISGHVSLYWYRQALGQGPEFLTYFNYEAQQDKSGLPNDRFSAERPEGSISTLTIQRTEQRDSAMYRCASSLQGYTEAFFGQGTRLTVV.

The chain links TRBV18 to TRBJ1-1; 8 bases align to TRBD1. Germline CDR1 KGHSH, CDR2 LQKENI. Losses at the gene ends were 6 bases for V and 6 bases for J; bases not matched to a gene: 12. CDR3 length: 15 residues. This CDR3 is CASSQGAGARAEAFF. CDR3 DNA: TGTGCCAGCTCCCAGGGGGCGGGGGCAAGGGCTGAAGCTTTCTTT.

The chain is built from TRBV20-1 and TRBJ2-7, with a weak D call TRBD1 (5 bases). Germline CDR1 is DFQATT and CDR2 is SNEGSKA (reference sequence). CDR3 length: 17 residues. V lost 3 bases and J 7 bases, leaving 28 bases between the germline ends. The CDR3 nucleotides are TGCAGTGCTAGTGGGCAATCTCGGCTACGCCTGAACAGGGAGCAGTACTTC. Translating gives CSASGQSRLRLNREQYF.

This clone was detected only once. The chain has TRBV5-1 and TRBJ1-2; a weak D match, TRBD1 (6 bases). The CDR3 totals 13 residues. V lost 5 bases to trimming and J lost 1 base, with 9 bases between them. In germline, CDR1 is SGHRS, CDR2 YFSETQ. The CDR3 DNA reads as TGCGCCAGCAGGGCAGGGGATAACTATGGCTACACCTTC. Its protein is CASRAGDNYGYTF.

This clone occurred once. The J gene is TRBJ2-1, the V gene TRBV6-6, with 7 bases matching TRBD1. The V segment lost 2 bases and the J segment 2 bases; nucleotides outside the gene matches: 3. This CDR3 region has 15 residues. Germline CDR1 and CDR2: MNHNY and SVGAGI (reference sequence). The CDR3 region has the DNA TGTGCCAGCAGTTACAAGGGGGCCACCTACAATGAGCAGTTCTTC. It specifies CASSYKGATYNEQFF.

This chain links TRBV11-2 with TRBJ2-7; D unresolved. The germline CDR1 and CDR2 sequences are SGHAT and FQNNGV. The CDR3 runs to 14 residues. V was cut by 6 bases and J by 3 bases, with 15 bases left in between. CDR3 region: CASSRLQVGYEQYF. CDR3 DNA: TGTGCCAGCAGTCGCCTCCAGGTAGGCTACGAGCAGTACTTC. The whole variable domain, remainder taken from reference TRBV11-2 and TRBJ2-7, is EAGVAQSPRYKIIEKRQSVAFWCNPISGHATLYWYQQILGQGPKLLIQFQNNGVVDDSQLPKDRFSAERLKGVDSTLKIQPAKLEDSAVYLCASSRLQVGYEQYFGPGTRLTVT.

The chain couples TRBV19 to TRBJ1-4; D call uncertain. Trimming removed 7 bases from V and 2 bases from J, with 11 bases in between. CDR3 size: 14 residues. From germline, CDR1 is LNHDA and CDR2 SQIVND (reference sequence). In DNA form, the CDR3 reads TGTGCCAGTACGGGGTTTGGTACTAATGAAAAACTGTTTTTT. Protein sequence: CASTGFGTNEKLFF.

The chain joins TRBV7-8 to TRBJ1-3; tentatively, D is TRBD1 (6 bases). There are 16 residues in the CDR3. Germline CDR1 is SGHVS and CDR2 is FQNEAQ. V lost 5 bases, J lost 0 bases, and 14 bases lay in between. The CDR3 region is CASSETDRNSGNTIYF. CDR3 bases: TGTGCCAGCAGCGAAACCGACAGGAACTCTGGAAACACCATATATTTT.

The J gene is TRBJ1-3, the V gene TRBV18; TRBD1 aligns across 10 bases. Per the germline V gene, CDR1 is KGHSH and CDR2 is LQKENI. The CDR3 consists of 18 residues. The J segment lost 0 bases and the V segment lost 2 bases, leaving 7 bases of the junction unmatched. The CDR3 spells CASSPAPGQGYSGNTIYF. The DNA for the CDR3 is TGTGCCAGCTCACCAGCCCCGGGACAGGGGTACTCTGGAAACACCATATATTTT.

CDR3 DNA: TGTGCCAGCAGCCGTTGGACAGGGGGCTTGGTCAATGAGCAGTTCTTC. It yields the protein CASSRWTGGLVNEQFF. This sequence joins TRBV11-2 and TRBJ2-1; TRBD1 matches 11 bases. Trimming at V came to 5 bases and at J to 6 bases, leaving 9 bases not matched to a gene. The germline V gene encodes CDR1 SGHAT and CDR2 FQNNGV. CDR3 size: 16 residues.

The chain has TRBV9 and TRBJ2-7, with TRBD2 matching 10 bases. This CDR3 has 15 residues. Trimming cost V 0 bases and J 3 bases; bases outside gene matches: 3. The germline CDR1 and CDR2 sequences are SGDLS and YYNGEE. The CDR3 DNA is TGTGCCAGCAGCGTAGCTAGCGGGGGAGTCTACGAGCAGTACTTC. Translation: CASSVASGGVYEQYF. Looking up the rest from reference TRBV9 and TRBJ2-7 gives the full variable domain: DSGVTQTPKHLITATGQRVTLRCSPRSGDLSVYWYQQSLDQGLQFLIQYYNGEERAKGNILERFSAQQFPDLHSELNLSSLELGDSALYFCASSVASGGVYEQYFGPGTRLTVT.

This clone was recorded only once. V gene TRBV5-1 combines with J gene TRBJ2-7; D possibly corresponds to TRBD2 (6 bases). Trimming removed 2 bases at V and 1 base at J, with 10 bases between. This CDR3 comprises 14 residues. Germline loops: CDR1 SGHRS, CDR2 YFSETQ. This chain's CDR3 is CASSLGGASYEQYF. CDR3 DNA sequence: TGCGCCAGCAGCTTAGGCGGGGCTTCCTACGAGCAGTACTTC.

Comment on this clone: No DNA is shown, since the ends of the CDR3 on it are uncertain; the CDR3 is the one TCRdb lists. The rearrangement links TRBV5-1 to TRBJ2-1; whether TRBD1, the table's D call, matches the DNA was not checked. Germline V gives CDR1 SGHRS, CDR2 YFSETQ. Including both end residues, the CDR3 is 15 amino acids long. CDR3 sequence: CASSFGPGQGNEQFF.